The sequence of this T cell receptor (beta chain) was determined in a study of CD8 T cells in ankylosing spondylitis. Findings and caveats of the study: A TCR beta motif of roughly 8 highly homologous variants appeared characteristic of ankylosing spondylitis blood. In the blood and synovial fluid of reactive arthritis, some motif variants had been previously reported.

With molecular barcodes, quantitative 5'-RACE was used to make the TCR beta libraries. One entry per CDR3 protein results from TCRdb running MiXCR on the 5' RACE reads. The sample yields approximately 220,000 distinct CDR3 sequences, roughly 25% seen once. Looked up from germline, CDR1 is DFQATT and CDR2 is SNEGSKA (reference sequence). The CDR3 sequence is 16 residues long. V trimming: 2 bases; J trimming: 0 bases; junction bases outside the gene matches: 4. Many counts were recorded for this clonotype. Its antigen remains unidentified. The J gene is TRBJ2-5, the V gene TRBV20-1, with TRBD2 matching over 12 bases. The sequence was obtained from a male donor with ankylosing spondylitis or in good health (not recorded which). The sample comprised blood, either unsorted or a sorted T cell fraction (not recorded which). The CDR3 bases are TGCAGTGCTAGATCAGGACTAGCGGGGTACCAAGAGACCCAGTACTTC. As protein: CSARSGLAGYQETQYF.